This entry lists 18 T cell receptor beta chains sequenced from one sample in a study of cytomegalovirus exposure and HLA in healthy donors. 60 Vbeta and 13 Jbeta primers were used in PCR. Sequenced by immunoSEQ multiplex PCR; TCRdb stores in-frame clones only, minus some. The data show 150,000 to 200,000 clones, roughly 70% seen once. Sequenced sample: PBMCs. Receptors were obtained from a man aged 35-49 years in good health and CMV-seropositive.

In nucleotides, the CDR3 is TGTGCCAGCAGCCTTGCCTGGACTAGCGGGGGGAGGGGCGAGCAGTACTTC. Translating it yields CASSLAWTSGGRGEQYF. The gene calls are TRBV7-2 and TRBJ2-7; TRBD2 aligns across 14 bases. The CDR3 consists of 17 residues. Per the germline V gene, CDR1 is SGHTA and CDR2 is FQGNSA. With 5 bases clipped from V and 6 bases from J, the junction kept 12 bases outside the gene matches.

This chain uses TRBV9 with TRBJ2-1; 7 nucleotides line up with TRBD1. With V trimmed by 0 bases and J by 5 bases, 5 bases remained unmatched. Per germline, CDR1 SGDLS and CDR2 YYNGEE. CDR3 size: 15 residues. The CDR3 DNA is TGTGCCAGCAGCGTAGGAGGGACAGCTCACAATGAGCAGTTCTTC. This gives the protein CASSVGGTAHNEQFF.

In DNA form, the CDR3 reads TGTGCCAGCAGCCAGGACAGGGGGATTCGGGAGCAGTACTTC. Its protein is CASSQDRGIREQYF. The chain has TRBV7-2 and TRBJ2-7, with TRBD1 identical over 10 bases. Unmatched junction bases numbered 8, after V lost 5 bases and J lost 7 bases. This CDR3 has 14 residues. Germline assignment: CDR1 SGHTA and CDR2 FQGNSA.

V gene TRBV4-2 combines with J gene TRBJ1-1, with unresolved D. The CDR3 length is 14 residues. CDR1 is LGHNA and CDR2 is YNFKEQ in the germline V gene. Trimming took off 0 bases at V and 1 base at J, with 6 bases between the two ends. The CDR3, as DNA: TGTGCCAGCAGCCAAGATCGGGGGAACACTGAAGCTTTCTTT. Its protein product is CASSQDRGNTEAFF.

This rearrangement joins TRBV7-6 to TRBJ2-3, with a possible D match to TRBD2 (6 bases). The germline V gene has CDR1 SGHVS and CDR2 FNYEAQ. The CDR3 extends over 15 amino acids. The V end lost 5 bases, the J end lost 5 bases, and 17 bases lay between the germline ends. CDR3 DNA sequence: TGTGCCAGCAGCCCTGGGGGGACGCCGGGAGATACGCAGTATTTT. Amino acids: CASSPGGTPGDTQYF.

V gene TRBV2 combines with J gene TRBJ2-2; TRBD1 aligns across 7 bases. Germline trimming cut 2 bases from V and 9 bases from J; bases unmatched to any gene: 3. Germline lookup yields CDR1 SNHLY and CDR2 FYNNEI. This CDR3 has 13 amino acids. The DNA of the CDR3 is TGTGCCAGCAGTGAAATAGGGGGCAGGGAGCTGTTTTTT. Its translation is CASSEIGGRELFF. The full variable domain, rest sourced from reference TRBV2 and TRBJ2-2, is EPEVTQTPSHQVTQMGQEVILRCVPISNHLYFYWYRQILGQKVEFLVSFYNNEISEKSEIFDDQFSVERPDGSNFTLKIRSTKLEDSAMYFCASSEIGGRELFFGEGSRLTVL.

The gene calls are TRBV15 and TRBJ1-4; the match to TRBD1 covers 7 bases. This CDR3 has 15 residues. With 5 bases clipped from V and 5 bases from J, the junction kept 8 bases outside the gene matches. The germline CDR1 and CDR2 sequences are LNHNV and YYDKDF (reference sequence). CDR3 nucleotide sequence: TGTGCCACCAGCGTACACAGGGGAAGGAATGAAAAACTGTTTTTT. Protein sequence: CATSVHRGRNEKLFF.

The chain is built from TRBV2 and TRBJ1-1, with TRBD1 as a possible D gene (5 bases). The CDR3 runs to 13 residues. V lost 6 bases and J 0 bases, leaving 8 bases between the germline ends. Germline assignment: CDR1 SNHLY and CDR2 FYNNEI. The CDR3 DNA reads TGTGCCAGCAGGAAGGGGATGAACACTGAAGCTTTCTTT. Translating gives CASRKGMNTEAFF.

This clone has more than one count but fewer than ten. The chain has TRBV5-1 and TRBJ1-4, with 7 positions matching TRBD1. Germline V gene sequence: CDR1 SGHRS, CDR2 YFSETQ. V lost 5 bases, J lost 5 bases, and 6 bases stayed unmatched. CDR3 length: 14 amino acids. CDR3 region: CASSWTGLNEKLFF. The CDR3 DNA follows: TGCGCCAGCAGTTGGACAGGCCTAAATGAAAAACTGTTTTTT.

The genes are TRBV6-1 and TRBJ1-4; D is unclear. This CDR3 spans 15 amino acids. The V and J ends lost 5 bases and 0 bases respectively, with 10 bases between them. Germline-derived CDR1 and CDR2 are MNHNS and SASEGT. This CDR3 reads CASSPELATNEKLFF. The CDR3, as DNA: TGTGCCAGCAGTCCCGAATTAGCAACTAATGAAAAACTGTTTTTT.

The chain joins TRBV27 to TRBJ1-5; 10 bases map to TRBD1. V lost 4 bases to trimming and J lost 6 bases; unmatched junction nucleotides: 6. From germline, CDR1 is MNHEY and CDR2 SMNVEV (reference sequence). The CDR3 totals 15 residues. CDR3 sequence reads: CASSSRTGGGQPQHF. The CDR3 region has the DNA TGTGCCAGCAGTTCCCGGACAGGGGGAGGTCAGCCCCAGCATTTT.

V is TRBV5-1 and J is TRBJ1-6; D remains unclear. The germline V gene encodes CDR1 SGHRS and CDR2 YFSETQ. The length of the CDR3 is 14 residues. The V gene lost 1 base and the J gene lost 6 bases, with 8 bases spanning the gap. The CDR3 reads CASSLQRVNSPLHF. CDR3 in DNA: TGCGCCAGCAGCTTGCAACGGGTTAATTCACCCCTCCACTTT.

The chain is built from TRBV5-6 and TRBJ1-5; 12 bases map to TRBD1. The CDR3 spans 17 residues. The V gene's germline CDR1 is SGHDT and CDR2 YYEEEE. The junction had 5 bases not matched to a gene; V was cut back by 2 bases and J by 2 bases. CDR3 in DNA: TGTGCCAGCAGCTTTGGGGGACAGGGGGCCGGCAATCAGCCCCAGCATTTT. Protein: CASSFGGQGAGNQPQHF.

This sequence joins TRBV2 and TRBJ2-3; the match to TRBD2 covers 11 bases. CDR3 length: 14 amino acids. V was pared by 10 bases and J by 1 base, with 4 bases of the junction left unmatched. Germline loops: CDR1 SNHLY, CDR2 FYNNEI. The CDR3 DNA reads TGTGCCACCCAGGGACTAGCGGGCACAGATACGCAGTATTTT. This translates into CATQGLAGTDTQYF.

V usage is TRBV6-1 and J usage is TRBJ1-1; 7 nucleotides line up with TRBD1. V was clipped by 6 bases and J by 2 bases; unmatched bases: 6. From germline, CDR1 is MNHNS and CDR2 SASEGT. The CDR3 consists of 14 residues. CDR3 region: CASRGTGVNTEAFF. In DNA, the CDR3 is TGTGCCAGCAGAGGTACAGGGGTAAACACTGAAGCTTTCTTT.

The chain joins TRBV6-5 to TRBJ2-7, with D possibly matching TRBD1 (5 bases). The V end was cut by 6 bases, the J end by 4 bases, with 13 bases between. Per germline, CDR1 MNHEY and CDR2 SVGAGI. The CDR3 is made up of 13 amino acids. CDR3 residues: CASSEGHVYEQYF. The CDR3 DNA follows: TGTGCCAGCAGCGAAGGACATGTTTACGAGCAGTACTTC.

The chain employs TRBV15 and TRBJ2-3; unclear D gene. Germline loops: CDR1 LNHNV, CDR2 YYDKDF (reference sequence). V lost 1 base, J lost 0 bases, and 5 bases lay in between. The CDR3 totals 14 residues. The CDR3 reads CATSRVQSTDTQYF. CDR3 nucleotide sequence: TGTGCCACCAGCAGAGTGCAGAGCACAGATACGCAGTATTTT.

CDR3 loop: CASSFPRDRATDTQYF. In DNA form, the CDR3 reads TGTGCCAGCAGCTTCCCCCGGGACAGGGCGACAGATACGCAGTATTTT. The rearrangement links TRBV7-9 to TRBJ2-3, with 9 bases lining up with TRBD1. Germline assignment: CDR1 SEHNR and CDR2 FQNEAQ (reference sequence). This CDR3 has 16 amino acids. Trimming at V came to 3 bases and at J to 3 bases, leaving 7 bases not matched to a gene.